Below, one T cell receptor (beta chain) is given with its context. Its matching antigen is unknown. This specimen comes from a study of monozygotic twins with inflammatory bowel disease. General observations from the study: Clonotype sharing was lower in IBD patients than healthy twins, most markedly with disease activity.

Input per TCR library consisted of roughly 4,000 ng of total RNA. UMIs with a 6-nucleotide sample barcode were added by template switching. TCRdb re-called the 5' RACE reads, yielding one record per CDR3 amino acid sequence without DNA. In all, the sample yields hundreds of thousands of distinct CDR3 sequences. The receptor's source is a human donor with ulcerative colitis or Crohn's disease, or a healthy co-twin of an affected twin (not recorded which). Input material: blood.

CDR3 sequence reads: CASEKGNTGELFF. V gene TRBV6-2 or TRBV6-3 combines with J gene TRBJ2-2. Per the germline V gene, CDR1 is MNHEY and CDR2 is SVGEGT. This CDR3 contains 13 residues.